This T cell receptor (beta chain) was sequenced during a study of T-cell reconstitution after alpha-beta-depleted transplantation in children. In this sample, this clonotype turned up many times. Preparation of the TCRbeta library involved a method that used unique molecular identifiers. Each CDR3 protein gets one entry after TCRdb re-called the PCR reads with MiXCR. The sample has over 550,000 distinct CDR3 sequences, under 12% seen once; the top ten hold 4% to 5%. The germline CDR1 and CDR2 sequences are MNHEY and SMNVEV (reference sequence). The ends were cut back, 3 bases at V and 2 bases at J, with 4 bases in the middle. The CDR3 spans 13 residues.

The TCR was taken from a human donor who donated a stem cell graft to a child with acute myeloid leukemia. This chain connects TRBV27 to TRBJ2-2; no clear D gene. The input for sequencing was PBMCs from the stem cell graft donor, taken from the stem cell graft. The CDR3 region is CASSFFNTGELFF. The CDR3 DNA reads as TGTGCCAGCAGTTTTTTCAACACCGGGGAGCTGTTTTTT.